This passage covers 17 T cell receptor beta chains from one sample sequenced in a study of persistence of HIV-infected CD4 T cells. The libraries were made with immunoSEQ version 4 in survey mode. Profiled with immunoSEQ multiplex PCR; TCRdb holds only in-frame clones, not every one. This sample has about 5,000 clones; around 69% occur once, and the top ten carry almost 40%. Their antigens remain unidentified. Lysates of CMV-infected fibroblasts at approximately 9.6 ug/mL stimulated these cells. CD4+ T cells upregulating both CD40 ligand and CD69 were sorted as responding cells. Material: CD4+ T cells sorted from PBMCs after approximately 20-hour stimulation, obtained from a patient who received antiretroviral therapy. The receptor set was obtained from an adult man with HIV who was CMV-seropositive.

The rearrangement links TRBV6-5 to TRBJ1-1; TRBD1 aligns across 8 bases. V lost 7 bases, J lost 3 bases, and 10 bases stayed unmatched. CDR1 MNHEY and CDR2 SVGAGI come from the germline V gene. CDR3 length equals 15 residues. CDR3 coding DNA: TGTGCCAGCACCCTATACGACAGGGGTCACACTGAAGCTTTCTTT. As protein: CASTLYDRGHTEAFF.

V is TRBV5-6 and J is TRBJ1-3; a weak D match, TRBD1 (5 bases). The germline V gene encodes CDR1 SGHDT and CDR2 YYEEEE. V gave up 1 base and J gave up 2 bases, with 7 bases separating them. The CDR3 runs 14 residues. The CDR3 protein is CASSLRGPGNTIYF. The CDR3 region has the DNA TGTGCCAGCAGCTTGAGGGGCCCTGGAAACACCATATATTTT.

The chain employs TRBV30 and TRBJ2-2; a weak D match, TRBD2 (6 bases). The CDR3 is 15 residues long. The germline V and J ends were trimmed by 0 bases and 6 bases, with 14 bases remaining between them. Germline-derived CDR1 and CDR2 are GTSNPN and SVGIG (reference sequence). CDR3 nucleotides: TGTGCCTGGAGTGTAGGCCAGGGAGGACCCGGGGAGCTGTTTTTT. Residues: CAWSVGQGGPGELFF.

The chain employs TRBV7-2 and TRBJ2-2, with D tentatively TRBD2 (5 bases). The CDR3 has 13 residues. Trimming pared 8 bases from V and 6 bases from J, leaving 13 bases between. Germline V gives CDR1 SGHTA, CDR2 FQGNSA. The CDR3 DNA is TGTGCCAGCCCTCTTCGGGGTTCCGGGGAGCTGTTTTTT. Amino acid sequence: CASPLRGSGELFF.

The chain links TRBV30 to TRBJ1-1; D is unclear. Germline V gives CDR1 GTSNPN, CDR2 SVGIG (reference sequence). V was shortened by 5 bases and J by 0 bases, with 13 bases between the two germline ends. CDR3 length: 14 residues. The CDR3 sequence is CAWVLGSLNTEAFF. In nucleotides, the CDR3 is TGTGCCTGGGTTCTGGGCAGCTTGAACACTGAAGCTTTCTTT.

This clone was seen only a few times. The chain couples TRBV5-4 to TRBJ2-5; D uncertain. In germline, CDR1 is SGHNT, CDR2 YYREEE (reference sequence). V gave up 0 bases and J gave up 5 bases, with 11 bases separating them. The length of the CDR3 is 14 residues. The CDR3 sequence: CASSLAPPGETQYF. In nucleotides, the CDR3 is TGTGCCAGCAGCTTGGCCCCTCCCGGGGAGACCCAGTACTTC. Using reference TRBV5-4 and TRBJ2-5 for the parts outside the CDR3, the full variable domain is ETGVTQSPTHLIKTRGQQVTLRCSSQSGHNTVSWYQQALGQGPQFIFQYYREEENGRGNFPPRFSGLQFPNYSSELNVNALELDDSALYLCASSLAPPGETQYFGPGTRLLVL.

By share, this clone ranks as medium-sized. The rearrangement joins TRBV30 to TRBJ1-4, with TRBD1 as a possible D gene (5 bases). The V gene lost 2 bases and the J gene lost 5 bases, with 9 bases spanning the gap. The CDR3 extends over 13 amino acids. Germline V CDR1 and CDR2: GTSNPN, SVGIG (reference sequence). This CDR3 reads CAWSRGTNEKLFF. CDR3 nucleotides: TGTGCCTGGAGTAGGGGAACAAATGAAAAACTGTTTTTT.

This clone has just one count. This chain links TRBV18 with TRBJ2-1; 12 bases match TRBD2. The CDR3 totals 17 residues. V shed 0 bases and J 9 bases; nucleotides not matched to a gene: 9. Germline-derived CDR1 and CDR2 are KGHSH and LQKENI. CDR3 nucleotides: TGTGCCAGCTCACCACCGTCTAGCGGGGGGGCCAAGGGTGAGCAGTTCTTC. It translates to CASSPPSSGGAKGEQFF.

The gene calls are TRBV27 and TRBJ1-2; D gene ambiguous. CDR1 and CDR2 (germline): MNHEY, SMNVEV (reference sequence). The CDR3 extends over 15 amino acids. Trimming shortened V by 4 bases and J by 4 bases, and 16 bases separated the two germline ends. CDR3 coding DNA: TGTGCCAGCAGTTCCTCCTTCCGGGAAGGCTATGGCTACACCTTC. Translation gives CASSSSFREGYGYTF.

The chain uses TRBV6-4 and TRBJ1-6; weak D call: TRBD1 (6 bases). Germline-derived CDR1 and CDR2 are MRHNA and SNTAGT. The CDR3 runs to 17 residues. The ends were cut back, 0 bases at V and 3 bases at J, with 12 bases in the middle. CDR3 nucleotide sequence: TGTGCCAGCAGTGACTCGAACGGGGGCCGCTATAATTCACCCCTCCACTTT. The encoded protein is CASSDSNGGRYNSPLHF.

This clone has just a few counts. This chain connects TRBV12-5 to TRBJ2-3, with TRBD1 matching 8 bases. Germline values: CDR1 LGHNT, CDR2 FRNRAP. This CDR3 has 15 residues. V trimming: 7 bases; J trimming: 8 bases; junction bases outside the gene matches: 14. The DNA of the CDR3 is TGTGCTAGTGAAGCCCCAGGGGGCGGGGTAGGTACGCAGTATTTT. Its translation is CASEAPGGGVGTQYF.

This clone is hyperexpanded by share. The chain is built from TRBV7-9 and TRBJ1-1, with D unresolved. V was pared by 7 bases and J by 1 base, with 10 bases between. The germline V gene has CDR1 SEHNR and CDR2 FQNEAQ (reference sequence). This CDR3 contains 13 residues. The CDR3 is CASNFDGNTEAFF. Here the CDR3 DNA reads TGTGCCAGCAACTTCGACGGGAACACTGAAGCTTTCTTT.

This clone was seen only a few times. V is TRBV19 and J is TRBJ1-1; D is possibly TRBD1 (5 bases). Trimming shortened V by 5 bases and J by 6 bases, and 13 bases separated the two germline ends. The CDR3 totals 13 residues. Germline loops: CDR1 LNHDA, CDR2 SQIVND (reference sequence). The CDR3 reads CASSPGRGPEAFF. In DNA form, the CDR3 reads TGTGCCAGTAGTCCGGGGAGGGGCCCTGAAGCTTTCTTT.

This clone was seen a handful of times. The chain employs TRBV5-1 and TRBJ2-7; no reliable D call. The CDR3 has 12 amino acids. Trimming left V 3 bases short and J 7 bases short, with 11 bases between. Germline V CDR1 and CDR2: SGHRS, YFSETQ. The CDR3: CASSSTLREQYF. CDR3 sequence (DNA): TGCGCCAGCAGCTCCACCCTACGTGAGCAGTACTTC.

This clone occurred once. J is TRBJ2-3 and V is TRBV10-1; no firm D call. The germline gives CDR1 WNHNN, CDR2 SYGVQD (reference sequence). The CDR3 length is 13 residues. V lost 4 bases, J lost 5 bases, and 10 bases lay in between. This CDR3 reads CASSAARLDTQYF. The CDR3 region has the DNA TGCGCCAGCAGTGCGGCCAGGCTAGATACGCAGTATTTT.

This chain uses TRBV6-2 or TRBV6-3 with TRBJ1-2; D perhaps matches TRBD1 (5 bases). CDR3 length: 13 amino acids. Per germline, CDR1 MNHEY and CDR2 SVGEGT. Between the trimmed V and J ends, which lost 4 bases and 3 bases, there was a span of 9 bases. CDR3 DNA sequence: TGTGCCAGCAGTTTGGGCAGGGACTATGGCTACACCTTC. Its protein product is CASSLGRDYGYTF.

V is TRBV9 and J is TRBJ2-7; TRBD1 is a possible D gene (6 bases). The germline CDR1 and CDR2 sequences are SGDLS and YYNGEE. This CDR3 spans 15 amino acids. Trimming removed 3 bases at V and 2 bases at J, with 15 bases between. Here the CDR3 reads CASSAEDRRPYEQYF. The CDR3 coding sequence is TGTGCCAGCAGCGCCGAGGACAGAAGACCCTACGAGCAGTACTTC.